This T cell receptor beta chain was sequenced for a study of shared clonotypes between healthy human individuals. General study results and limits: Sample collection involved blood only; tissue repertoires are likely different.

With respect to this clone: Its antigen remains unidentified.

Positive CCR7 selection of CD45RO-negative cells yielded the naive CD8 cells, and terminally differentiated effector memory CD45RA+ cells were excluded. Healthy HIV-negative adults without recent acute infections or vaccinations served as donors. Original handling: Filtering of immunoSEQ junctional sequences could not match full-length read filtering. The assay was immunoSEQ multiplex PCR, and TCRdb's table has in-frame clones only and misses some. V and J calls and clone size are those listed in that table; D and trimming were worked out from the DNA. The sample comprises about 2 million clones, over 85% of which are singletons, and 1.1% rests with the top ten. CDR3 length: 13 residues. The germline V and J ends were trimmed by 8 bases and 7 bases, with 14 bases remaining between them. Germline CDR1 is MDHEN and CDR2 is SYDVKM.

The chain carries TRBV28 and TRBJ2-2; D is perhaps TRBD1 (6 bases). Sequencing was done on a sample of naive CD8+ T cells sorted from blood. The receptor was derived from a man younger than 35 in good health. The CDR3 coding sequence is TGTGCCAGCTCGATCAGGGGCAGCGGGGAGCTGTTTTTT. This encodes CASSIRGSGELFF.